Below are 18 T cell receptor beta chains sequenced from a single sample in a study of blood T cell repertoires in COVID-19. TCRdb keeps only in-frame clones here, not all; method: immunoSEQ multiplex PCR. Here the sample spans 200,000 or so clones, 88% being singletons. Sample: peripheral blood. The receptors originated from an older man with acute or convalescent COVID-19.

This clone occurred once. The CDR3 spells CATRDSYLSSTDTQYF. CDR3 coding DNA: TGTGCCACCCGGGACAGCTATCTCTCTAGCACAGATACGCAGTATTTT. The genes are TRBV28 and TRBJ2-3, with TRBD1 matching 7 bases. After removal of 10 bases from V and 0 bases from J, the junction contained 13 bases not matched to a gene. Germline V lookup: CDR1 MDHEN, CDR2 SYDVKM. The CDR3 consists of 16 residues.

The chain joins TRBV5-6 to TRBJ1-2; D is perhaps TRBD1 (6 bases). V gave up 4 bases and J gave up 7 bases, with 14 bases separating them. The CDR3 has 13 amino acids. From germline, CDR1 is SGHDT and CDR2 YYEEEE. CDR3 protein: CASSPMGAGGYTF. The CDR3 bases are TGTGCCAGCAGCCCGATGGGGGCGGGTGGCTACACCTTC.

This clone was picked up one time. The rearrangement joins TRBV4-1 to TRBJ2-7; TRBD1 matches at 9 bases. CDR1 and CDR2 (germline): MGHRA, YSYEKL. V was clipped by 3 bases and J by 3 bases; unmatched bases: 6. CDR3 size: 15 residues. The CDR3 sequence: CASSHAGGQGYEQYF. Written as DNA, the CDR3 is TGCGCCAGCAGCCATGCAGGGGGACAGGGCTACGAGCAGTACTTC.

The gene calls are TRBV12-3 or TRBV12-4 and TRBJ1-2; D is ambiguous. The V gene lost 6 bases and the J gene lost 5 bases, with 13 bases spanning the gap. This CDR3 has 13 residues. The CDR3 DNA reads TGTGCCAGCAGACAATCGGGAAGTTATGGCTACACCTTC. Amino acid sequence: CASRQSGSYGYTF.

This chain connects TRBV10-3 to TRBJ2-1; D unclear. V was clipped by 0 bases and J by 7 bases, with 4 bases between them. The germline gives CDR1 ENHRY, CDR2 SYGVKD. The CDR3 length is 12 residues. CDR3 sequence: CAISESRNEQFF. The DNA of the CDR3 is TGTGCCATCAGTGAGTCGAGGAATGAGCAGTTCTTC.

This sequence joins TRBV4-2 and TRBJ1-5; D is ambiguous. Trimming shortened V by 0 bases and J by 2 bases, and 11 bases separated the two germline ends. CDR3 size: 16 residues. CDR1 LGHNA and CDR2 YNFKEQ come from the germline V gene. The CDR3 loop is CASSQDKTGGNQPQHF. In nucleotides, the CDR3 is TGTGCCAGCAGCCAAGATAAGACGGGTGGCAATCAGCCCCAGCATTTT.

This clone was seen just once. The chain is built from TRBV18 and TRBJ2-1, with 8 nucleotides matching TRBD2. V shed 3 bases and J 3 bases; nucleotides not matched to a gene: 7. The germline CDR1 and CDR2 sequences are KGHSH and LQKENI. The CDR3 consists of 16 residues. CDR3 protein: CASSPLLADFYNEQFF. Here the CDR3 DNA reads TGTGCCAGCTCACCTCTACTAGCGGACTTCTACAATGAGCAGTTCTTC.

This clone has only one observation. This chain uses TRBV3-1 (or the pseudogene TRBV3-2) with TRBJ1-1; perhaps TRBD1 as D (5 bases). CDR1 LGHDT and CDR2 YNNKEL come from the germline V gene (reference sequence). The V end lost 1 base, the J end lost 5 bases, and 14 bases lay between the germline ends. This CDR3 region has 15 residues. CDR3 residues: CASSQAYSGGTEAFF. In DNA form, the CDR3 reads TGTGCCAGCAGCCAAGCATATTCGGGGGGGACTGAAGCTTTCTTT.

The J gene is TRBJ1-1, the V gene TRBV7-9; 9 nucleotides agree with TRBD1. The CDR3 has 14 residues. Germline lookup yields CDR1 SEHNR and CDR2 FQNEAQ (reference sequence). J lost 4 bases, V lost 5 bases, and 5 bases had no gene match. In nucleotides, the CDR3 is TGTGCCAGCAGCGCCGGGACAGGGACCACTGAAGCTTTCTTT. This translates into CASSAGTGTTEAFF.

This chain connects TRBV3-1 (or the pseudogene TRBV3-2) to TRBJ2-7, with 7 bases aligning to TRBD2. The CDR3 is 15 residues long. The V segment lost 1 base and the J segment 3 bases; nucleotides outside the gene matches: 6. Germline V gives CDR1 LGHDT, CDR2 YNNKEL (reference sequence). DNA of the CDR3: TGTGCCAGCAGCCAAGGCGTCAGCGGGAACTACGAGCAGTACTTC. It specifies CASSQGVSGNYEQYF.

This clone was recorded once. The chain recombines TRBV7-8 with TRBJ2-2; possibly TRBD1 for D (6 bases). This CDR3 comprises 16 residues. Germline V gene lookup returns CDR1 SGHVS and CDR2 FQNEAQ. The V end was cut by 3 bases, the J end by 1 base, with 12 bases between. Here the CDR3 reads CASSLRGTMNTGELFF. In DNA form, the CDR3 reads TGTGCCAGCAGCTTGAGGGGGACAATGAACACCGGGGAGCTGTTTTTT.

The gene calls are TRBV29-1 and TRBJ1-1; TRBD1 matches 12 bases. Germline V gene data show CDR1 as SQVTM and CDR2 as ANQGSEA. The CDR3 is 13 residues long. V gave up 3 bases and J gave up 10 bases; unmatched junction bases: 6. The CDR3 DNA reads TGCAGCGTTGACCCCGGGACAGGGGGCGCAGCTTTCTTT. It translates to CSVDPGTGGAAFF.

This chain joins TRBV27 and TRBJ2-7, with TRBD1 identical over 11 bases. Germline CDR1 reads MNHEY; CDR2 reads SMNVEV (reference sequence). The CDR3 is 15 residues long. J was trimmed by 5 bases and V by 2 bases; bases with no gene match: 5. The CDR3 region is CASSLGQGAINEQYF. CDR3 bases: TGTGCCAGCAGTTTAGGACAGGGGGCAATCAACGAGCAGTACTTC.

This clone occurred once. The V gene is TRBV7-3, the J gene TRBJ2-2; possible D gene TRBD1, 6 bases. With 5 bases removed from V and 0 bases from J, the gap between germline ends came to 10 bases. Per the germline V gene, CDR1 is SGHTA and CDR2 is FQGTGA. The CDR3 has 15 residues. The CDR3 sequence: CASSPGHANTGELFF. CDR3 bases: TGTGCCAGCAGCCCGGGACATGCGAACACCGGGGAGCTGTTTTTT.

The CDR3 protein is CASSSIAGDNEQFF. The CDR3 bases are TGCGCCAGCAGCTCGATAGCGGGAGACAATGAGCAGTTCTTC. The chain carries TRBV5-1 and TRBJ2-1; 9 bases align to TRBD2. This CDR3 contains 14 residues. Trimming cost V 3 bases and J 5 bases; bases outside gene matches: 3. Germline V gene data show CDR1 as SGHRS and CDR2 as YFSETQ.

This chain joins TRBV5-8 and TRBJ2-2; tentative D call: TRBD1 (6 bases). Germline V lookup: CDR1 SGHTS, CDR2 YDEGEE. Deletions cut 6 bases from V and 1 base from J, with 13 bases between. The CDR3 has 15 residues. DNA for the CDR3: TGTGCCAGCAACGTCGGGACACAGAACACCGGGGAGCTGTTTTTT. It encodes CASNVGTQNTGELFF.

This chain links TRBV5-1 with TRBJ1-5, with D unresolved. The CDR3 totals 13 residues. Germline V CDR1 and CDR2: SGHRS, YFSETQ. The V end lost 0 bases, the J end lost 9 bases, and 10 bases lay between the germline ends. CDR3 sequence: CASSLGLDRPQHF. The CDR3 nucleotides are TGCGCCAGCAGCTTGGGTTTAGATCGGCCCCAGCATTTT. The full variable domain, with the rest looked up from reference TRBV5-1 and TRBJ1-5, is KAGVTQTPRYLIKTRGQQVTLSCSPISGHRSVSWYQQTPGQGLQFLFEYFSETQRNKGNFPGRFSGRQFSNSRSEMNVSTLELGDSALYLCASSLGLDRPQHFGDGTRLSIL.

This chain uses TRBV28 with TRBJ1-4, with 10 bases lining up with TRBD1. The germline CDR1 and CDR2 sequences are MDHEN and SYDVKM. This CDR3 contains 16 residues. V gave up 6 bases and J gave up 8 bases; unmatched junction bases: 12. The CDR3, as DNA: TGTGCCAGCAGCTTAGCCGGGACAGGGGTACTGGAAAAACTGTTTTTT. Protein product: CASSLAGTGVLEKLFF.